This is a list of T cell receptor beta chains from one sample in a study of blood T cell repertoires in COVID-19. Produced via immunoSEQ multiplex PCR; TCRdb's table is partial and in-frame only. The table includes fewer than 250,000 clones, 83% detected once. Input material: peripheral blood. Receptors were obtained from a human donor in a cohort sampled during active COVID-19. The CDR3 runs from the conserved cysteine through the conserved F or W. The D gene is left open where the match is weak. Rows may omit the clone size; those that give it use once, few, many or a size class.

TRBJ2-3	.	TRBV9	many	TGTGCCAGCAGCGGAGAAGCGGGTTACCTCACAGATACGCAGTATTTT	CASSGEAGYLTDTQYF
TRBJ2-5	TRBD2	TRBV5-1	.	TGCGCCAGCAGCTTAGCGGGAGGGAAGTCAGAGACCCAGTACTTC	CASSLAGGKSETQYF
TRBJ2-7	TRBD2	TRBV6-5	.	TGTGCCAGCACCTCTAGCGGGGGGGCTCGTTACGAGCAGTACTTC	CASTSSGGARYEQYF
TRBJ2-1	TRBD2	TRBV5-1	.	TGCGCCAGCAGCTCAGGACTAGCCTCCTACAATGAGCAGTTCTTC	CASSSGLASYNEQFF
TRBJ1-3	.	TRBV18	.	TGTGCCAGCTCACCTTCGACGGGAAGCTCTGGAAACACCATATATTTT	CASSPSTGSSGNTIYF
TRBJ1-5	.	TRBV11-2	.	TGTGCCAGCAGCTTAGTGGTCAGGGCTTCGAATCAGCCCCAGCATTTT	CASSLVVRASNQPQHF
TRBJ1-3	.	TRBV3-1/TRBV3-2	.	TGTGCCAGCAGCCAGCAGGGAATTTCTGGAAACACCATATATTTT	CASSQQGISGNTIYF
TRBJ1-5	.	TRBV6-1	.	TGTGCCAGCAGTGAAACAGGGTCTAATCAGCCCCAGCATTTT	CASSETGSNQPQHF
TRBJ2-2	.	TRBV7-8	once	TGTGCCAGCAGCTTAGCAGTGGGACTCCCCCTCACCGGGGAGCTGTTTTTT	CASSLAVGLPLTGELFF
TRBJ1-1	.	TRBV19	.	TGTGCCAGTAGTATAGGCGCTGTCACTGAAGCTTTCTTT	CASSIGAVTEAFF
TRBJ1-1	.	TRBV5-1	.	TGCGCCAGCAGTCAGGACACAAACACTGAAGCTTTCTTT	CASSQDTNTEAFF
TRBJ2-5	.	TRBV2	few	TGTGCCAGCACATACACCCAAGAGACCCAGTACTTC	CASTYTQETQYF
TRBJ1-1	.	TRBV5-8	.	TGTGCCAGCAGCTTCGACACGAACACTGAAGCTTTCTTT	CASSFDTNTEAFF
TRBJ2-1	.	TRBV5-5	.	TGTGCCAGCAGCTCCCAGGTTCGGGGGTACAATGAGCAGTTCTTC	CASSSQVRGYNEQFF
TRBJ2-1	.	TRBV6-5	few	TGTGCCAGCAGTTACTCGAGACAGTACAATGAGCAGTTCTTC	CASSYSRQYNEQFF
TRBJ1-3	.	TRBV3-1/TRBV3-2	.	TGTGCCAGCAGCTCCGTCTCTGGAAACACCATATATTTT	CASSSVSGNTIYF